What follows are 20 T cell receptor beta chains derived from one specimen sequenced in a study of ipilimumab plus nivolumab after autologous stem cell transplantation (dated by TCRdb to the early 2020s). Library preparation used the immunoSEQ multiplex PCR assay. Imported from immuneACCESS, the table was reduced by TCRdb to in-frame sequences with V and J called. These copies leave out some clones; in studies compared against another copy, an unresolved V gene accounts for under half, and the cause of the remainder is not known. This sample lists under 20,000 clones; around 80% were detected once. The biggest ten clones account for roughly 6.8% of the sample. Sequenced material: PBMCs, taken in a trial of ipilimumab plus nivolumab as post-transplant consolidation. All receptors derive from a male donor with diffuse large B-cell lymphoma.

CDR3 amino acids: CASSVRGAYEQYF. CDR3 nucleotide sequence: TGTGCCAGCAGTGTCCGGGGGGCCTACGAGCAGTACTTC. This sequence joins TRBV6-1 and TRBJ2-7, with 7 bases aligning to TRBD2. Germline V CDR1 and CDR2: MNHNS, SASEGT. Germline trimming cut 4 bases from V and 2 bases from J; bases unmatched to any gene: 2. This CDR3 is built from 13 residues.

The chain links TRBV18 to TRBJ2-5; 7 bases agree with TRBD2. The CDR3 has 15 residues. CDR1 is KGHSH and CDR2 is LQKENI in the germline V gene. V shed 3 bases, J shed 1 base, and the junction held 5 bases outside the gene matches. CDR3 nucleotides: TGTGCCAGCTCACCGCCCGGGGGGACCCAAGAGACCCAGTACTTC. Translated, it gives CASSPPGGTQETQYF.

The V gene is TRBV5-6, the J gene TRBJ1-5; no clear D gene. CDR1 and CDR2 from the germline V gene are SGHDT and YYEEEE. V was trimmed by 4 bases and J by 10 bases, leaving 12 bases between them. The CDR3 is 12 amino acids. In nucleotides, the CDR3 is TGTGCCAGCAGCCTGTCGGGTCCTCCCCAGCATTTT. Translating it yields CASSLSGPPQHF.

The V gene is TRBV2, the J gene TRBJ2-5; perhaps TRBD2 as D (5 bases). V dropped 6 bases and J dropped 5 bases, with 10 bases sitting between them. The germline V gene encodes CDR1 SNHLY and CDR2 FYNNEI. The CDR3 is 12 residues long. The CDR3 DNA reads TGTGCCAGCAGCAGAGCGGTGGAGACCCAGTACTTC. Translation gives CASSRAVETQYF.

J is TRBJ1-1 and V is TRBV6-1, with D tentatively TRBD1 (6 bases). Trimming left V 7 bases short and J 1 base short, with 16 bases between. CDR1 is MNHNS, CDR2 SASEGT, per germline. This CDR3 contains 15 residues. DNA for the CDR3: TGTGCCAGCATTGTGGGGGGGGCTGGGAACACTGAAGCTTTCTTT. Protein sequence: CASIVGGAGNTEAFF.

In this sample, this clone is large. The V and J genes are TRBV11-2 and TRBJ1-1, with TRBD1 identical over 7 bases. The V gene end was trimmed by 1 base and the J gene end by 5 bases; junction bases not matched to a gene: 7. There are 15 residues in the CDR3. In germline, CDR1 is SGHAT, CDR2 FQNNGV. For the CDR3, the DNA is TGTGCCAGCAGCTTAGGGGGTACAGGGGTAACTGAAGCTTTCTTT. This gives the protein CASSLGGTGVTEAFF.

V usage is TRBV5-1 and J usage is TRBJ2-1; 9 bases are shared with TRBD1. Germline V gene lookup returns CDR1 SGHRS and CDR2 YFSETQ. The CDR3 sequence is 17 residues long. The V and J ends lost 4 bases and 4 bases, in that order; junction bases with no gene match: 12. The CDR3, as DNA: TGCGCCAGCAGCAGAAGTACCGGGACAGGGAGTTACAATGAGCAGTTCTTC. This translates into CASSRSTGTGSYNEQFF. Combining the CDR3 with reference TRBV5-1 and TRBJ2-1 gives the whole variable domain KAGVTQTPRYLIKTRGQQVTLSCSPISGHRSVSWYQQTPGQGLQFLFEYFSETQRNKGNFPGRFSGRQFSNSRSEMNVSTLELGDSALYLCASSRSTGTGSYNEQFFGPGTRLTVL.

For the CDR3, the DNA is TGCGCCAGCAGCCAAGGGGTACTAGCGGGGGCCCACTACAATGAGCAGTTCTTC. This translates into CASSQGVLAGAHYNEQFF. The V gene is TRBV4-3, the J gene TRBJ2-1, with 11 bases fitting TRBD2. Germline lookup yields CDR1 LGHNA and CDR2 YSLEER. CDR3 length: 18 residues. V trimming: 1 base; J trimming: 3 bases; junction bases outside the gene matches: 8.

This rearrangement joins TRBV5-5 to TRBJ2-7, with 8 bases that match TRBD2. CDR1 SGHKS and CDR2 YYEKEE come from the germline V gene (reference sequence). With V trimmed by 3 bases and J by 2 bases, 19 bases remained unmatched. The CDR3 extends over 19 amino acids. The CDR3 DNA sequence: TGTGCCAGCAGCTCCTCGAGCGGGGGATCCGATAATACCCCCTACGAGCAGTACTTC. Translating it yields CASSSSSGGSDNTPYEQYF.

This clone was seen more than once but under ten times. The chain couples TRBV27 to TRBJ2-6; D is unresolved. The germline gives CDR1 MNHEY, CDR2 SMNVEV (reference sequence). Trimming took 10 bases from V and 3 from J, leaving 4 bases between them. The CDR3 totals 11 residues. The CDR3: CATFGANVLTF. CDR3 in DNA: TGTGCCACTTTTGGGGCCAACGTCCTGACTTTC.

The V gene is TRBV19, the J gene TRBJ1-1; TRBD1 matches 7 bases. This CDR3 has 14 amino acids. Per the germline V gene, CDR1 is LNHDA and CDR2 is SQIVND (reference sequence). The V segment lost 6 bases and the J segment 3 bases; nucleotides outside the gene matches: 7. CDR3 loop: CASSDSGGYTEAFF. CDR3 in DNA: TGTGCCAGTAGCGATTCAGGGGGATACACTGAAGCTTTCTTT.

This clone was seen more than once but under ten times. The chain links TRBV5-3 to TRBJ1-4, with D unresolved. TRBV5-3 is labeled an ORF, and its function is uncertain. CDR3 length: 14 residues. The germline V and J ends were trimmed by 2 bases and 8 bases, with 13 bases remaining between them. The CDR3: CARSFKTSREKLFF. In nucleotides, the CDR3 is TGTGCCAGAAGCTTTAAAACAAGCCGCGAAAAACTGTTTTTT.

This clone appeared a few times. The rearrangement joins TRBV7-6 to TRBJ2-5; D perhaps matches TRBD2 (6 bases). The CDR3 is made up of 15 amino acids. From germline, CDR1 is SGHVS and CDR2 FNYEAQ. V was clipped by 2 bases and J by 4 bases, with 14 bases between them. CDR3 residues: CASSLREEGLETQYF. DNA for the CDR3: TGTGCCAGCAGCTTACGAGAGGAGGGATTAGAGACCCAGTACTTC.

The genes are TRBV19 and TRBJ2-7, with D unclear. Germline V gene data show CDR1 as LNHDA and CDR2 as SQIVND (reference sequence). The V and J ends lost 5 bases and 2 bases respectively, with 13 bases between them. CDR3 size: 14 residues. The CDR3, as DNA: TGTGCCAGTAGTCCCGGGCTTTTCACCTACGAGCAGTACTTC. Translating gives CASSPGLFTYEQYF.

The chain recombines TRBV4-2 with TRBJ1-2; TRBD1 agrees at 7 bases. Germline loops: CDR1 LGHNA, CDR2 YNFKEQ. The CDR3 length is 14 residues. V shed 4 bases and J 7 bases; nucleotides not matched to a gene: 9. The CDR3 DNA reads TGTGCCAGCAGCCCCGGGGACAGCGCTGGTGGCTACACCTTC. The encoded protein is CASSPGDSAGGYTF.

The CDR3 sequence is CAWRWGARDTQYF. In DNA, the CDR3 is TGTGCCTGGAGATGGGGAGCACGAGATACGCAGTATTTT. The chain carries TRBV30 and TRBJ2-3, with a weak D call TRBD2 (5 bases). Germline V CDR1 and CDR2: GTSNPN, SVGIG (reference sequence). The CDR3 loop spans 13 amino acids. The ends were cut back, 3 bases at V and 5 bases at J, with 12 bases in the middle.

This chain connects TRBV4-2 to TRBJ1-5; possible D gene TRBD1, 6 bases. Deletions cut 4 bases from V and 7 bases from J, with 14 bases between. The CDR3 is made up of 14 amino acids. Germline lookup yields CDR1 LGHNA and CDR2 YNFKEQ. CDR3 amino acids: CASSPGTGSQPQHF. The CDR3, as DNA: TGTGCCAGCAGCCCCGGTACAGGGAGCCAGCCCCAGCATTTT.

This chain connects TRBV2 to TRBJ2-5, with D possibly matching TRBD1 (6 bases). The CDR3 is 13 residues long. Germline assignment: CDR1 SNHLY and CDR2 FYNNEI. V lost 7 bases and J lost 1, with 10 bases in between. The CDR3 bases are TGTGCCAGCAATCCGGACAGCCAAGAGACCCAGTACTTC. It is translated as CASNPDSQETQYF.

The chain joins TRBV11-2 to TRBJ1-6; D is uncertain. V lost 2 bases, J lost 2 bases, and 7 bases lay in between. The CDR3 length is 15 residues. Germline V CDR1 and CDR2: SGHAT, FQNNGV. The CDR3 sequence: CASSLSAAYNSPLHF. The CDR3 DNA sequence: TGTGCCAGCAGCTTATCAGCAGCCTATAATTCACCCCTCCACTTT.

This chain links TRBV6-5 with TRBJ2-5; 9 positions match TRBD1. CDR1 MNHEY and CDR2 SVGAGI come from the germline V gene. This CDR3 comprises 15 residues. The J segment lost 4 bases and the V segment lost 6 bases, leaving 9 bases of the junction unmatched. This chain's CDR3 is CASSQGQGGRETQYF. In DNA form, the CDR3 reads TGTGCCAGCAGCCAGGGACAGGGAGGGCGAGAGACCCAGTACTTC.